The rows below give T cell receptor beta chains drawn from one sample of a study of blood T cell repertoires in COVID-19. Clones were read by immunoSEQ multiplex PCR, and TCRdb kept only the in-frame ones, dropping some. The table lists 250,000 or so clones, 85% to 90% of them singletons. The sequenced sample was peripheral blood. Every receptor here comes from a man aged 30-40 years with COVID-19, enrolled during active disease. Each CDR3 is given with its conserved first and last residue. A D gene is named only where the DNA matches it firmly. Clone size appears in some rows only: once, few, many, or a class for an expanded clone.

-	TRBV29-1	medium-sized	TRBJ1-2	TGCAGCGCGCTCTCGAGGTCCTATGGCTACACCTTC	CSALSRSYGYTF
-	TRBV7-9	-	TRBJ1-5	TGTGCCAGCAGCTTAGGGGGCGGCAATCAGCCCCAGCATTTT	CASSLGGGNQPQHF
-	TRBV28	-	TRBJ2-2	TGTGCCAGCAGTCCATACCAAGACAGGACCGGTAAAGACACCGGGGAGCTGTTTTTT	CASSPYQDRTGKDTGELFF
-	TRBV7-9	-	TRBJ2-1	TGTGCCAGCAGCTTAGCTGTGACAGGCGCCTACAATGAGCAGTTCTTC	CASSLAVTGAYNEQFF
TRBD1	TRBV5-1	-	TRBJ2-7	TGCGCCAGCAGCTTCGAGGGGGCACGGTGGGAGCAGTACTTC	CASSFEGARWEQYF
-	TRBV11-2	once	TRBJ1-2	TGTGCCAGCAGCTTATTAGAGGCGGGCCACACGGGCTACACCTTC	CASSLLEAGHTGYTF
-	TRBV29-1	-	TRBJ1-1	TGCAGCGTAACAGGGAGACTGATAAACACTGAAGCTTTCTTT	CSVTGRLINTEAFF
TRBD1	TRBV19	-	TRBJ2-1	TGTGCCAGTAGTATAGTCGCTGGGGACAGGGGGAATGAGCAGTTCTTC	CASSIVAGDRGNEQFF
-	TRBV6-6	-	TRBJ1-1	TGTGCCAGCACCCAACGGAGGGTGGATTACGAAGCTTTCTTT	CASTQRRVDYEAFF
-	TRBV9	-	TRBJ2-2	TGTGCCAGCAGCGCCCCGGACAGAAACACCGGGGAGCTGTTTTTT	CASSAPDRNTGELFF
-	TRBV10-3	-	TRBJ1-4	TGTGCCGCGACAGGCGCAACTAATGAAAAACTGTTTTTT	CAATGATNEKLFF
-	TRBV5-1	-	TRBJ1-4	TGCGCCAGCAGCAAACAGGGTTGGGATAATGAAAAACTGTTTTTT	CASSKQGWDNEKLFF
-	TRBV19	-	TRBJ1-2	TGTGCCAGTAGTATGGGATCATCTCCTTTCCCCAACTCAAGAACGGGACACATTGAACTATTCTACACCTTC	CASSMGSSPFPNSRTGHIELFYTF
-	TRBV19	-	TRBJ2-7	TGTGCCAGTAGTCTTGACGGGTACGAGCAGTACTTC	CASSLDGYEQYF
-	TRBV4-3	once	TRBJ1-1	TGCGCCAGCAGCCAAGAATGGCCGGCAGGGTGGAACACTGAAGCTTTCTTT	CASSQEWPAGWNTEAFF
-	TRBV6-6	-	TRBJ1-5	TGTGCCAGCAGTTACTTAGAAGGCAATCAGCCCCAGCATTTT	CASSYLEGNQPQHF
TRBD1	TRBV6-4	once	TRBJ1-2	TGTGCCAGCAGTGACGGGACAGCTGGCGGCTACACCTTC	CASSDGTAGGYTF
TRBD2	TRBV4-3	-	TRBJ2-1	TGCGCCAGCAGCCATCAGGTTGTTAGCGGGGGGCTCAATGAGCAGTTCTTC	CASSHQVVSGGLNEQFF
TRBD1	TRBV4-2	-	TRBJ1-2	TGTGCCAGCAGCCAAGCAGAGACAGGGGTCTATGGCTACACCTTC	CASSQAETGVYGYTF
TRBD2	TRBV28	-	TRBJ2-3	TGTGCCAGCACCGCTACTAGCGGGAGGGCCTTCGGGACAGATACGCAGTATTTT	CASTATSGRAFGTDTQYF
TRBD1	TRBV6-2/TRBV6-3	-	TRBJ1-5	TGTGCCAGCAGTTACGCTACAGGGGTATCTCAGCCCCAGCATTTT	CASSYATGVSQPQHF
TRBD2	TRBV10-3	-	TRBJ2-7	TGTGCCATCAGGGGGACTAGCGGGAGTCTGGAGCAGTACTTC	CAIRGTSGSLEQYF
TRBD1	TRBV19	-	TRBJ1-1	TGTGCCAGTAGTATAGGAGGGACAGTCAACACTGAAGCTTTCTTT	CASSIGGTVNTEAFF
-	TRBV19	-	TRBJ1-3	TGTGCCAGTAGTATGTTGGCGGCAGGGCACGGAAACACCATATATTTT	CASSMLAAGHGNTIYF
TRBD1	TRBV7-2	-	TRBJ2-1	TGTGCCAGCAGCTCGAACAGGGGCCTCTACAATGAGCAGTTCTTC	CASSSNRGLYNEQFF
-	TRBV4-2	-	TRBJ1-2	TGTGCCAGCAGCCAAGCTCACCTTACAGGAAACTATGGCTACACCTTC	CASSQAHLTGNYGYTF
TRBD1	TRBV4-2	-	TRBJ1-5	TGTGCCAGCAGTCAGGGGGACGGGTATGTGATTGGCAATCAGCCCCAGCATTTT	CASSQGDGYVIGNQPQHF
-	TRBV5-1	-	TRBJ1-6	TGCGCCAGCAGCAACCAGGGCCTGTATAATTCACCCCTCCACTTT	CASSNQGLYNSPLHF
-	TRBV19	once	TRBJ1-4	TGTGCCAGTAGTAACAAGGACAGTGGGAGTGAAAAACTGTTTTTT	CASSNKDSGSEKLFF
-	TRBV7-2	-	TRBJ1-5	TGTGCCAGCAGCATGCGGGGGAATCAGCCCCAGCATTTT	CASSMRGNQPQHF
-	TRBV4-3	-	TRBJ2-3	TGCGCCAGCAGCCAAGATCAGGACAGTCATACGCAGTATTTT	CASSQDQDSHTQYF
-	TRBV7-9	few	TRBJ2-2	TGTGCCAGCAGCTTAGCCGGGTCGAGCACCGGGGAGCTGTTTTTT	CASSLAGSSTGELFF
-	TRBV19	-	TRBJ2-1	TGTGCCAGTAGTATAAGGGACATTACCAACAATGAGCAGTTCTTC	CASSIRDITNNEQFF
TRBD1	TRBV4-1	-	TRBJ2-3	TGCGCCAGCAGCCCCGGACAGGGTCCGAACACAGATACGCAGTATTTT	CASSPGQGPNTDTQYF
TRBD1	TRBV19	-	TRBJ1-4	TGTGCCAGTAACCCATCTGGACAGGGGGCGGCTAATGAAAAACTGTTTTTT	CASNPSGQGAANEKLFF
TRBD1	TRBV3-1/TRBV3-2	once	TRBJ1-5	TGTGCCAGCAGCCAAGATTCCCCATACCCGGGACAGGAATATAGCAATCAGCCCCAGCATTTT	CASSQDSPYPGQEYSNQPQHF
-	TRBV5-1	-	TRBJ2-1	TGCGCCAGCAGCTTGGCCCCGTTCCCAGTATACAATGAGCAGTTCTTC	CASSLAPFPVYNEQFF
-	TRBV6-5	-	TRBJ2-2	TGTGCCAGCAGTTTCAGGGTAGTCGGGGAGCTGTTTTTT	CASSFRVVGELFF
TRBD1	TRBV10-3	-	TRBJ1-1	TGTGCCATCAGTGAGTCGGGCAGGGGGCGCGGTATGGGGACTGAAGCTTTCTTT	CAISESGRGRGMGTEAFF
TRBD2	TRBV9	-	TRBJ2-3	TGTGCCAGCAGCGTACTAGCGGCCGTGGCAGATACGCAGTATTTT	CASSVLAAVADTQYF
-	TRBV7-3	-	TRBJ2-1	TGTGCCAGCAGCTTCCAGGGGCTCAACTACAATGAGCAGTTCTTC	CASSFQGLNYNEQFF
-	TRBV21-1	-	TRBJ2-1	TGTGCCAGCACCCCCCGGGACAGGGAAGTTAATGAGCAGTTCTTC	CASTPRDREVNEQFF
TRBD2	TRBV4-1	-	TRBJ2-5	TGCGCCAGCAGCCAAGATATCCTAGCGGGGGGTGGAGAGACCCAGTACTTC	CASSQDILAGGGETQYF
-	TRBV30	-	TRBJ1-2	TGTGCCTGGAGTCGGGGATATGGCTACACCTTC	CAWSRGYGYTF
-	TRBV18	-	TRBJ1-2	TGTGCCAGCTCACCAGGACAAATTAACTATGGCTACACCTTC	CASSPGQINYGYTF
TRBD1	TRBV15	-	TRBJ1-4	TGTGCCACCAGCACTAGGGCCGGGACAGCACCCAATGAAAAACTGTTTTTT	CATSTRAGTAPNEKLFF
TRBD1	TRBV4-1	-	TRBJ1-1	TGCGCCAGCAGCCAAGCTCCTCCAGGACAGGGGAACACTGAAGCTTTCTTT	CASSQAPPGQGNTEAFF